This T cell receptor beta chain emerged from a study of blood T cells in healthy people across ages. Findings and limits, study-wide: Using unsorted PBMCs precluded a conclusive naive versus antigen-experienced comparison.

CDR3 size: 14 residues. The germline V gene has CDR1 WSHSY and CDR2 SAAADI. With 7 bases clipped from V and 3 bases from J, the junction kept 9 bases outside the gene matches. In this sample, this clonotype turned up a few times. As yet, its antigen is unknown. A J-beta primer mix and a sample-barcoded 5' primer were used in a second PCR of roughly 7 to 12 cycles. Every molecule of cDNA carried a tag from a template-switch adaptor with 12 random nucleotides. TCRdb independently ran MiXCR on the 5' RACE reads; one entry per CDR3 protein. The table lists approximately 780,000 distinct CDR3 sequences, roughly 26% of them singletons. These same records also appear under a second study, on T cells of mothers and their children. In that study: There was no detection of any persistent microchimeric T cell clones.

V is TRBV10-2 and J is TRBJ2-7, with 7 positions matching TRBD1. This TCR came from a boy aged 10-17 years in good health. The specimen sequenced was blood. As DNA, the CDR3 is TGCGCCAGCAATTCCCAGGGGGAGTTCTACGAGCAGTACTTC. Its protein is CASNSQGEFYEQYF.